Detailed here is one TCR beta chain. The antigen is unknown. This record comes from a study of vaccination and CD4 T cells after COVID-19. Treatment: approximately 11-day PBMC culture with coronavirus spike peptide pools or control peptides (ViraFEST assay). It was on days 3 and 7 that half the medium was replaced with fresh IL-2 medium. The study sequenced cultured CD4+ T cell DNA using the Oncomine TCR Beta short-read assay. Via MiXCR, TCRdb re-called the PCR reads, giving one row per CDR3 protein. The sample contains thousands of distinct CDR3 sequences, around 64% of which appear only once. The V gene's germline CDR1 is DFQATT and CDR2 SNEGSKA (reference sequence). The ends lost 6 bases at V and 4 bases at J; junction bases unmatched: 10. This CDR3 has 16 amino acids.

Sequencing input: CD4+ T cells from blood, cultured in vitro. The chain carries TRBV20-1 and TRBJ2-5; TRBD2 matches at 14 bases. This TCR came from a human donor who had recovered from COVID-19. The CDR3 DNA follows: TGCAGTGCCGAGGGGGCGGGACTAGCGGGGGTAGAGACCCAGTACTTC. It codes for CSAEGAGLAGVETQYF.